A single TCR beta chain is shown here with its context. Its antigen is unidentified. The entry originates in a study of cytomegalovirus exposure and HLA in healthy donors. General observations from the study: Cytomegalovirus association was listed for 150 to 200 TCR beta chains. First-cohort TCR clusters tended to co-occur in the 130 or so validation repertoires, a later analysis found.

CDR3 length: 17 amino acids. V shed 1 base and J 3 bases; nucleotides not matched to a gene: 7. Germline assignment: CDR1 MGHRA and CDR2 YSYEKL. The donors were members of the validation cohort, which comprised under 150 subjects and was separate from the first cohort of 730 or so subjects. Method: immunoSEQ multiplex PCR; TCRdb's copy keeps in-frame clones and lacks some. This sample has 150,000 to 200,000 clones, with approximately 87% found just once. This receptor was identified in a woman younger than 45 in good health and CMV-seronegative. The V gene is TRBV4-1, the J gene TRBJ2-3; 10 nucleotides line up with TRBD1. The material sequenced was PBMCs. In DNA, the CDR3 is TGCGCCAGCAGCCAAGGGGGACAGGGGATGAGGACAGATACGCAGTATTTT. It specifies CASSQGGQGMRTDTQYF.